The rows below give T cell receptor beta chains drawn from one sample of a study of blood T cell repertoires in COVID-19. The repertoire was sequenced with immunoSEQ multiplex PCR; TCRdb's copy has only in-frame clones and lacks some. The sample includes about 43,000 clones, 87% of them seen just once. The sequenced sample was peripheral blood. Receptor source: a middle-aged man with COVID-19, enrolled during active disease. Both conserved end residues are part of each CDR3. Fields, in order: clone size, J gene, D gene, V gene, CDR3 DNA, CDR3 protein. D genes are given only for firm matches. The size of a clone is reported for some rows only, either as once, few or many, or as a class for expanded clones.

. | TRBJ1-5 | TRBD1 | TRBV19 | TGTGCCAGTAATTCTCCCCCGGGACAGGGATTCGGTAGCAATCAGCCCCAGCATTTT | CASNSPPGQGFGSNQPQHF
. | TRBJ2-2 | . | TRBV28 | TGTGCCAGCAATTCACTGACAAACACCGGGGAGCTGTTTTTT | CASNSLTNTGELFF
. | TRBJ1-4 | TRBD1 | TRBV5-6 | TGTGCCAGCAGCGGCCGGGGACAGTATGAAAAACTGTTTTTT | CASSGRGQYEKLFF
. | TRBJ2-7 | TRBD1 | TRBV11-3 | TGTGCCAGCAGCTTCCTCGGGACAGGGGACTACGAGCAGTACTTC | CASSFLGTGDYEQYF
once | TRBJ1-5 | . | TRBV19 | TGTGCCAGTAGTATGAAACACGGGGGCAATCAGCCCCAGCATTTT | CASSMKHGGNQPQHF
. | TRBJ1-1 | . | TRBV29-1 | TGCAGCGTCGTGAACACTGAAGCTTTCTTT | CSVVNTEAFF
. | TRBJ2-5 | TRBD2 | TRBV5-1 | TGCGCCAGCAGCCCCAAGGGACTAGGAGAGACCCAGTACTTC | CASSPKGLGETQYF
few | TRBJ2-7 | TRBD2 | TRBV2 | TGTGCCAGCACCCAACTAGCGGGGGCCTACGAGCAGTACTTC | CASTQLAGAYEQYF
. | TRBJ2-1 | TRBD2 | TRBV7-9 | TGTGCCAGCAGTTTTGGACTAGCGGGAGGGAATGAGCAGTTCTTC | CASSFGLAGGNEQFF
. | TRBJ2-1 | TRBD2 | TRBV11-2 | TGTGCCAGCAGCTTAGTAACAGCGGGGGCCTACAATGAGCAGTTCTTC | CASSLVTAGAYNEQFF